What follows describes a single T cell receptor beta chain. Its cognate antigen is unknown. Unique molecular identifiers featured in each of the TCR beta cDNA libraries. TCRdb reprocessed the PCR reads via MiXCR and lists one record per CDR3 protein. The sample shows about 820,000 distinct CDR3 sequences, roughly 50% of them seen only once. This sample is part of a study of post-analysis software for immune sequencing data. Points from the study as a whole: TRBV5-6, TRBV5-1 and TRBV20-1 belonged to a set of about 5 TRBV segments that were more frequent in patients than controls. A significant reduction in normalized Chao1 diversity was observed in multiple sclerosis patients versus controls.

The CDR3 extends over 15 amino acids. The V and J ends lost 0 bases and 2 bases, in that order; junction bases with no gene match: 4. From germline, CDR1 is MNHEY and CDR2 SVGAGI. The genes are TRBV6-5 and TRBJ2-7, with 7 bases matching TRBD1. The sample comprised blood. The receptor was derived from a girl aged 10 to 17 with multiple sclerosis. The CDR3: CASSYSRTGAYEQYF. CDR3 nucleotides: TGTGCCAGCAGTTACTCGAGAACAGGGGCCTACGAGCAGTACTTC.